Each of the 3 T cell receptor beta chains below was sequenced from the same sample in a study of T cell repertoires in cytomegalovirus infection. Their antigen targets remain unknown. TCRdb re-called the reads through MiXCR, storing one row per CDR3 protein. The profile covers fewer than 1,000,000 distinct CDR3 sequences, with less than 40% appearing a single time and over 11% taken by the ten largest. The sequencing here drew on cultured CD8+ T cells from PBMCs, taken from culture after CMV antigen stimulation. These receptors were taken from a human donor in good health (CMV status not recorded). Some clones in this sample may be carry-over from other donors' samples.

This clonotype was found a few times. V is TRBV12-3 or TRBV12-4 and J is TRBJ1-2, with D uncertain. Trimming removed 5 bases at V and 0 bases at J, with 13 bases between. This CDR3 has 15 residues. CDR3 sequence reads: CASSSDTAPNYGYTF. The CDR3, as DNA: TGTGCCAGCAGTAGCGACACGGCCCCTAACTATGGCTACACCTTC.

This clonotype was detected only a few times. The chain links TRBV28 to TRBJ2-3; D uncertain. CDR3 size: 16 residues. Germline assignment: CDR1 MDHEN and CDR2 SYDVKM. The ends were cut back, 7 bases at V and 2 bases at J, with 19 bases in the middle. DNA of the CDR3: TGTGCCAGCACCCCGCCTCAGGCTATTTTCACAGATACGCAGTATTTT. It specifies CASTPPQAIFTDTQYF.

This clonotype was recorded only once. This chain's CDR3 is CASSELKGGSEKLFF. The CDR3 nucleotides are TGTGCCAGCAGTGAATTGAAAGGGGGTAGTGAAAAACTGTTTTTT. V gene TRBV25-1 combines with J gene TRBJ1-4; TRBD1 is a possible D gene (6 bases). With 1 base removed from V and 7 bases from J, the gap between germline ends came to 13 bases. The CDR3 has 15 amino acids. The germline CDR1 and CDR2 sequences are MGHDK and SYGVNS.